The 22 T cell receptor beta chains listed next were all sequenced from one sample in a study of blood T cell repertoires in COVID-19. The method was immunoSEQ multiplex PCR; TCRdb's version includes in-frame clones alone and lacks a portion of them. The data hold approximately 260,000 clones, with about 80% observed a single time. Sequencing input: peripheral blood. All receptors come from a woman at least 80 years old with acute or convalescent COVID-19.

This chain links TRBV7-8 with TRBJ2-1, with D possibly TRBD1 on 5 matching bases. With 8 bases removed from V and 0 bases from J, the gap between germline ends came to 11 bases. Germline-derived CDR1 and CDR2 are SGHVS and FQNEAQ. This CDR3 contains 14 residues. In DNA form, the CDR3 reads TGTGCCAGCCAGGACACAAACTCCTACAATGAGCAGTTCTTC. Translated: CASQDTNSYNEQFF. The full variable domain, in which reference TRBV7-8 and TRBJ2-1 provide the parts outside the CDR3, is GAGVSQSPRYKVAKRGQDVALRCDPISGHVSLFWYQQALGQGPEFLTYFQNEAQLDKSGLPSDRFFAERPEGSVSTLKIQRTQQEDSAVYLCASQDTNSYNEQFFGPGTRLTVL.

There are a few counts of this clone. This sequence joins TRBV6-5 and TRBJ2-5; TRBD1 matches at 7 bases. After removal of 6 bases from V and 7 bases from J, the junction contained 11 bases not matched to a gene. The V gene's germline CDR1 is MNHEY and CDR2 SVGAGI. There are 14 residues in the CDR3. CDR3 in DNA: TGTGCCAGCAGGCAGGGGGATGCCTTAGGGACCCAGTACTTC. Its translation is CASRQGDALGTQYF.

The sample holds a few counts of this clone. This chain uses TRBV27 with TRBJ1-5, with a tentative D call TRBD1 (5 bases). CDR3 length: 15 residues. V shed 3 bases and J shed 3 bases, with 12 bases lying between them. Germline lookup yields CDR1 MNHEY and CDR2 SMNVEV (reference sequence). The chain's CDR3 is CASSFKGYDNQPQHF. The DNA of the CDR3 is TGTGCCAGCAGTTTTAAGGGGTATGACAATCAGCCCCAGCATTTT.

This clone was counted only a few times. The genes are TRBV12-3 or TRBV12-4 and TRBJ2-1, with D possibly matching TRBD2 (6 bases). The CDR3 totals 12 residues. V lost 6 bases and J 7 bases, leaving 10 bases between the germline ends. CDR3 sequence: CASSRDSNEQFF. In nucleotides, the CDR3 is TGTGCCAGCAGCCGGGACTCGAATGAGCAGTTCTTC.

V gene TRBV3-1 (or the pseudogene TRBV3-2) combines with J gene TRBJ1-5; 11 positions match TRBD1. This CDR3 is built from 14 residues. Germline V gene sequence: CDR1 LGHDT, CDR2 YNNKEL (reference sequence). J was trimmed by 5 bases and V by 5 bases; bases with no gene match: 2. The CDR3 spells CASSRTGGHQPQHF. The CDR3 region has the DNA TGTGCCAGCAGCAGGACAGGGGGCCATCAGCCCCAGCATTTT.

The V and J genes are TRBV3-1 (or the pseudogene TRBV3-2) and TRBJ2-5; 10 bases are shared with TRBD2. CDR1 is LGHDT and CDR2 is YNNKEL in the germline V gene (reference sequence). Trimming removed 5 bases from V and 4 bases from J; junction bases left unmatched: 7. The CDR3 sequence is 15 residues long. The CDR3 nucleotides read TGTGCCAGCAGCTCCAGCGGGGGGGCCGGAGAGACCCAGTACTTC. Translating gives CASSSSGGAGETQYF.

V gene TRBV6-1 combines with J gene TRBJ1-2; D unresolved. Trimming took 3 bases from V and 8 from J, leaving 10 bases between them. This CDR3 contains 12 residues. Germline-derived CDR1 and CDR2 are MNHNS and SASEGT. The CDR3 coding sequence is TGTGCCAGCAGTGAGCGGGTTGGCGGCTACACCTTC. Its translation is CASSERVGGYTF.

This rearrangement joins TRBV6-2 or TRBV6-3 to TRBJ1-6; D gene uncertain. This CDR3 is built from 15 residues. V lost 6 bases to trimming and J lost 7 bases, with 16 bases between them. Germline values: CDR1 MNHEY, CDR2 SVGEGT. The CDR3 bases are TGTGCCAGCAGCCTTTTAGAGGGAGGGAATTCACCCCTCCACTTT. This encodes CASSLLEGGNSPLHF.

The gene calls are TRBV7-2 and TRBJ1-1, with TRBD1 matching 7 bases. The trim removed 5 bases at V and 5 bases at J, leaving 11 bases unmatched. The germline CDR1 and CDR2 sequences are SGHTA and FQGNSA. This CDR3 spans 15 amino acids. The CDR3 DNA follows: TGTGCCAGCAGCCCTAAGACAGGGCCTACGACTGAAGCTTTCTTT. This codes for CASSPKTGPTTEAFF.

Here the CDR3 DNA reads TGTGCCAGCAGCCCGCGGCGACAGGCCTCCTACAATGAGCAGTTCTTC. It codes for CASSPRRQASYNEQFF. The chain couples TRBV7-9 to TRBJ2-1; D might be TRBD1 (6 bases). There are 16 residues in the CDR3. Germline-derived CDR1 and CDR2 are SEHNR and FQNEAQ (reference sequence). V was trimmed by 5 bases and J by 0 bases, leaving 14 bases between them.

This chain links TRBV5-5 with TRBJ2-5, with TRBD2 as a possible D gene (6 bases). The CDR3 covers 14 residues. Germline V gives CDR1 SGHKS, CDR2 YYEKEE (reference sequence). V dropped 2 bases and J dropped 4 bases, with 12 bases sitting between them. CDR3 bases: TGTGCCAGCAGCTTTTCTCCGCGGGGAGAGACCCAGTACTTC. Translated: CASSFSPRGETQYF.

CDR3 amino acids: CASSPDRPSTDTQYF. The CDR3 coding sequence is TGCGCCAGCAGCCCCGACAGACCTAGCACAGATACGCAGTATTTT. V gene TRBV5-1 combines with J gene TRBJ2-3, with D perhaps matching TRBD1 (5 bases). Between the trimmed V and J ends, which lost 4 bases and 0 bases, there was a span of 12 bases. CDR1 and CDR2 (germline): SGHRS, YFSETQ. This CDR3 has 15 residues. Full variable domain (remainder filled in from reference TRBV5-1 and TRBJ2-3): KAGVTQTPRYLIKTRGQQVTLSCSPISGHRSVSWYQQTPGQGLQFLFEYFSETQRNKGNFPGRFSGRQFSNSRSEMNVSTLELGDSALYLCASSPDRPSTDTQYFGPGTRLTVL.

J is TRBJ1-5 and V is TRBV12-3 or TRBV12-4, with 7 bases fitting TRBD1. CDR3 length equals 13 residues. Germline trimming cut 7 bases from V and 4 bases from J; bases unmatched to any gene: 4. CDR3 nucleotides: TGTGCCAGCAAAATACAGGGGAATCAGCCCCAGCATTTT. This encodes CASKIQGNQPQHF.

The V and J genes are TRBV5-1 and TRBJ1-5; 10 bases agree with TRBD1. Germline V lookup: CDR1 SGHRS, CDR2 YFSETQ. V dropped 4 bases and J dropped 7; count of bases not matched to a gene: 11. The CDR3 sequence is 16 residues long. The CDR3 loop reads CASSAGQGESGQPQHF. CDR3 sequence (DNA): TGCGCCAGCAGCGCCGGACAGGGGGAGTCGGGCCAGCCCCAGCATTTT.

The V and J genes are TRBV2 and TRBJ2-3; possible D gene TRBD1, 6 bases. The CDR3 sequence is 19 residues long. V lost 1 base and J lost 8, with 28 bases in between. Germline V gives CDR1 SNHLY, CDR2 FYNNEI. The CDR3 loop reads CASSEGGSGTLSSRSTQYF. CDR3 nucleotide sequence: TGTGCCAGCAGTGAAGGTGGATCCGGGACACTATCCTCCCGGAGTACGCAGTATTTT.

The V and J genes are TRBV18 and TRBJ1-1; D call uncertain. CDR3 length: 13 amino acids. The V end was cut by 5 bases, the J end by 5 bases, with 12 bases between. From germline, CDR1 is KGHSH and CDR2 LQKENI. The CDR3 reads CASSSKERTEAFF. Written as DNA, the CDR3 is TGTGCCAGCTCATCCAAGGAGAGGACTGAAGCTTTCTTT. The whole variable domain, remainder taken from reference TRBV18 and TRBJ1-1, is NAGVMQNPRHLVRRRGQEARLRCSPMKGHSHVYWYRQLPEEGLKFMVYLQKENIIDESGMPKERFSAEFPKEGPSILRIQQVVRGDSAAYFCASSSKERTEAFFGQGTRLTVV.

The gene calls are TRBV7-8 and TRBJ2-2; TRBD2 might be the D (5 bases). Germline assignment: CDR1 SGHVS and CDR2 FQNEAQ. The V and J ends lost 11 bases and 0 bases respectively, with 13 bases between them. The length of the CDR3 is 14 residues. The CDR3 sequence: CAGGFGTNTGELFF. DNA for the CDR3: TGTGCCGGAGGATTTGGGACGAACACCGGGGAGCTGTTTTTT.

This chain connects TRBV2 to TRBJ2-1; 10 bases match TRBD1. This CDR3 has 16 amino acids. The ends lost 7 bases at V and 4 bases at J; junction bases unmatched: 10. Germline values: CDR1 SNHLY, CDR2 FYNNEI. In DNA form, the CDR3 reads TGTGCCAGCATGTCCCCGGGGACAGGGGTGTACAATGAGCAGTTCTTC. Translating gives CASMSPGTGVYNEQFF.

J is TRBJ2-1 and V is TRBV5-6, with TRBD1 matching over 7 bases. After removal of 0 bases from V and 5 bases from J, the junction contained 5 bases not matched to a gene. The germline gives CDR1 SGHDT, CDR2 YYEEEE. CDR3 length: 15 residues. The CDR3 sequence: CASSLGGGRNNEQFF. Written as DNA, the CDR3 is TGTGCCAGCAGCTTGGGAGGGGGCCGCAACAATGAGCAGTTCTTC.

This chain connects TRBV7-2 to TRBJ2-5; 10 positions agree with TRBD2. The ends lost 7 bases at V and 2 bases at J; junction bases unmatched: 16. Germline-derived CDR1 and CDR2 are SGHTA and FQGNSA. CDR3 length: 18 amino acids. CDR3 in DNA: TGTGCCAGCAAACTCGACAGGCCTAGCGGGGGTGTACAAGAGACCCAGTACTTC. Its protein product is CASKLDRPSGGVQETQYF.

This clone was picked up a small number of times. The V and J genes are TRBV24-1 and TRBJ2-5; 9 nucleotides line up with TRBD2. The CDR3 spans 13 residues. J gave up 6 bases and V 5 bases, and 3 bases lay outside the gene matches. Per the germline V gene, CDR1 is KGHDR and CDR2 is SFDVKD. CDR3 sequence reads: CATSGGTSQTQYF. The CDR3 nucleotides read TGTGCCACCAGTGGTGGGACTAGCCAGACCCAGTACTTC.

This rearrangement joins TRBV7-3 to TRBJ2-3; D might be TRBD1 (6 bases). This CDR3 region has 13 residues. The V gene lost 2 bases and the J gene lost 4 bases, with 7 bases spanning the gap. Germline assignment: CDR1 SGHTA and CDR2 FQGTGA. CDR3 sequence reads: CASSLQGSDTQYF. DNA for the CDR3: TGTGCCAGCAGCTTACAGGGGTCAGATACGCAGTATTTT.